A single sample is the source of the 24 T cell receptor beta chains below, sequenced in a study of cytomegalovirus exposure and HLA in healthy donors. Vbeta (60) and Jbeta (13) primers were used in the PCR. Sequencing used immunoSEQ multiplex PCR; TCRdb keeps in-frame clones, though not all of them. This sample has 95,000 to 110,000 clones, with around 80% found just once. The source material was PBMCs. These receptors were collected from a woman aged 40 to 55 in good health and CMV-seronegative.

The V gene is TRBV5-1, the J gene TRBJ1-1, with D possibly matching TRBD1 (5 bases). The CDR3 is 15 amino acids. CDR1 is SGHRS and CDR2 is YFSETQ in the germline V gene. The V and J ends lost 2 bases and 2 bases respectively, with 13 bases between them. The CDR3 spells CASSLSPDSNTEAFF. Here the CDR3 DNA reads TGCGCCAGCAGCTTATCCCCCGACAGCAACACTGAAGCTTTCTTT.

This clone was seen once. This rearrangement joins TRBV25-1 to TRBJ2-7; 7 bases line up with TRBD1. V dropped 6 bases and J dropped 0; count of bases not matched to a gene: 11. The CDR3 contains 16 residues. Germline V lookup: CDR1 MGHDK, CDR2 SYGVNS. This CDR3 is CASSGRQGVSSYEQYF. The CDR3 bases are TGTGCCAGCAGCGGTCGGCAGGGGGTCTCCTCCTACGAGCAGTACTTC.

The chain combines TRBV4-3 with TRBJ2-6; the match to TRBD1 covers 7 bases. This CDR3 contains 19 residues. Trimming cost V 2 bases and J 0 bases; bases outside gene matches: 10. The germline V gene encodes CDR1 LGHNA and CDR2 YSLEER. The CDR3 region has the DNA TGCGCCAGCAGCCAAATTGGGCCAGGGGGAGACTCTGGGGCCAACGTCCTGACTTTC. Translation: CASSQIGPGGDSGANVLTF.

This clone turned up a few times. The V gene is TRBV5-4, the J gene TRBJ2-5; possible D gene TRBD1, 6 bases. Per the germline V gene, CDR1 is SGHNT and CDR2 is YYREEE (reference sequence). CDR3 length: 13 residues. Trimming shortened V by 3 bases and J by 2 bases, and 8 bases separated the two germline ends. CDR3 coding DNA: TGTGCCAGCAGCTACGGACAGCAAGAGACCCAGTACTTC. It specifies CASSYGQQETQYF.

V usage is TRBV13 and J usage is TRBJ2-2, with no clear D. Germline V CDR1 and CDR2: PRHDT, FYEKMQ (reference sequence). CDR3 size: 13 residues. V was clipped by 8 bases and J by 0 bases, with 7 bases between them. CDR3 amino acids: CASLAPNTGELFF. CDR3 bases: TGTGCCAGCTTGGCACCGAACACCGGGGAGCTGTTTTTT.

This rearrangement joins TRBV5-4 to TRBJ2-7; 11 bases agree with TRBD2. The CDR3 runs 16 residues. V shed 0 bases, J shed 4 bases, and the junction held 6 bases outside the gene matches. CDR1 and CDR2 from the germline V gene are SGHNT and YYREEE (reference sequence). CDR3 protein: CASSLDTSGSFYEQYF. The CDR3 DNA sequence: TGTGCCAGCAGCTTGGATACTAGCGGGAGTTTTTACGAGCAGTACTTC.

The chain links TRBV6-5 to TRBJ2-7; TRBD1 might be the D (6 bases). This CDR3 comprises 15 residues. Trimming pared 6 bases from V and 3 bases from J, leaving 18 bases between. Germline values: CDR1 MNHEY, CDR2 SVGAGI. The CDR3 spells CASSRRLDRDYEQYF. In DNA form, the CDR3 reads TGTGCCAGCAGCCGTAGGCTGGACAGAGACTACGAGCAGTACTTC.

This rearrangement joins TRBV27 to TRBJ2-7; perhaps TRBD2 as D (5 bases). CDR1 is MNHEY and CDR2 is SMNVEV in the germline V gene (reference sequence). CDR3 size: 14 residues. Between the trimmed V and J ends, which lost 4 bases and 7 bases, there was a span of 17 bases. The chain's CDR3 is CASSSQRRSGEQYF. Written as DNA, the CDR3 is TGTGCCAGCAGTTCCCAGCGGCGGTCCGGGGAGCAGTACTTC.

The chain uses TRBV7-6 and TRBJ1-5; D unresolved. Germline values: CDR1 SGHVS, CDR2 FNYEAQ. CDR3 size: 13 residues. Trimming took off 5 bases at V and 0 bases at J, with 5 bases between the two ends. CDR3 DNA sequence: TGTGCCAGCAGCGCCGGTAGCAATCAGCCCCAGCATTTT. Its protein product is CASSAGSNQPQHF.

This clone was detected once. The rearrangement uses TRBV5-4 and TRBJ2-1; 8 bases fit TRBD2. V lost 2 bases to trimming and J lost 4 bases; unmatched junction nucleotides: 5. Germline V gene data show CDR1 as SGHNT and CDR2 as YYREEE (reference sequence). The CDR3 loop spans 15 amino acids. The CDR3 bases are TGTGCCAGCAGCTTATTCCTAGCGGGTTACAATGAGCAGTTCTTC. Encoded protein: CASSLFLAGYNEQFF.

The gene calls are TRBV7-8 and TRBJ2-7; D gene ambiguous. Looked up from germline, CDR1 is SGHVS and CDR2 is FQNEAQ. The CDR3 extends over 14 amino acids. Trimming shortened V by 2 bases and J by 3 bases, and 11 bases separated the two germline ends. CDR3 residues: CASSLSAPYYEQYF. As DNA, the CDR3 is TGTGCCAGCAGCTTATCCGCACCCTACTACGAGCAGTACTTC.

The V gene is TRBV21-1, the J gene TRBJ1-4; the table's TRBD1 call for D was not verified on the DNA. TRBV21-1 constitutes a pseudogene. The CDR3 totals 14 residues. The CDR3, as DNA: TGTGCCAGCACCAAATCAGGGGGTCCTGAAAAACTGTTTTTT. This translates into CASTKSGGPEKLFF.

V gene TRBV21-1 combines with J gene TRBJ2-7; the D call TRBD2 from the table was never checked on the DNA. TRBV21-1 is a pseudogene segment. This CDR3 is built from 16 residues. The CDR3 loop is CASSPPGLALTYEQYF. CDR3 DNA: TGTGCCAGCAGCCCTCCGGGACTAGCGCTAACCTACGAGCAGTACTTC.

The chain carries TRBV4-3 and TRBJ2-6; TRBD2 aligns across 12 bases. The germline CDR1 and CDR2 sequences are LGHNA and YSLEER. Unmatched junction bases numbered 5, after V lost 3 bases and J lost 2 bases. The CDR3 has 18 amino acids. The CDR3, as DNA: TGCGCCAGCAGCCACCGACTAGCGGGAGCAACTGGGGCCAACGTCCTGACTTTC. Translation gives CASSHRLAGATGANVLTF.

V gene TRBV7-2 combines with J gene TRBJ2-7; 7 nucleotides align to TRBD1. The trim removed 3 bases at V and 2 bases at J, leaving 7 bases unmatched. CDR3 length: 15 amino acids. Germline loops: CDR1 SGHTA, CDR2 FQGNSA. The chain's CDR3 is CASSLSRTGPYEQYF. As DNA, the CDR3 is TGTGCCAGCAGCTTGAGTAGGACAGGACCCTACGAGCAGTACTTC. The whole variable domain, remainder taken from reference TRBV7-2 and TRBJ2-7, is GAGVSQSPSNKVTEKGKDVELRCDPISGHTALYWYRQSLGQGLEFLIYFQGNSAPDKSGLPSDRFSAERTGGSVSTLTIQRTQQEDSAVYLCASSLSRTGPYEQYFGPGTRLTVT.

The genes are TRBV5-1 and TRBJ2-7; 11 bases line up with TRBD2. This CDR3 region has 14 residues. V lost 7 bases and J lost 3; bases outside the gene matches: 6. Germline V gene lookup returns CDR1 SGHRS and CDR2 YFSETQ. The CDR3 loop reads CASATSGRNYEQYF. CDR3 nucleotides: TGCGCCAGCGCTACTAGCGGGAGAAACTACGAGCAGTACTTC.

The chain recombines TRBV7-2 with TRBJ2-1; the match to TRBD2 covers 9 bases. The CDR3 totals 15 residues. The junction had 12 bases not matched to a gene; V was cut back by 7 bases and J by 8 bases. CDR1 and CDR2 from the germline V gene are SGHTA and FQGNSA. The DNA for the CDR3 is TGTGCCAGCACCAGTGCCGGGACTAGCTTGGATGAGCAGTTCTTC. Its translation is CASTSAGTSLDEQFF.

The chain joins TRBV7-9 to TRBJ2-5; 11 bases fit TRBD1. The J call may not be correct, given that the DNA end is closer to TRBJ2-7. Germline lookup yields CDR1 SEHNR and CDR2 FQNEAQ (reference sequence). The length of the CDR3 is 16 residues. The CDR3 DNA is TGTGCCAGCAGCTTATTACTTGGGACAGGGGGCTACGAGCAGTACTTC. Residues: CASSLLLGTGGYEQYF.

The CDR3 DNA sequence: TGTGCCAGTATGGAGGAAGGGAGGGCCTACAATGAGCAGTTCTTC. Amino acids: CASMEEGRAYNEQFF. The V call is TRBV19, the J call TRBJ2-1, with 7 bases aligning to TRBD2. This CDR3 comprises 15 residues. V was pared by 7 bases and J by 2 bases, with 8 bases of the junction left unmatched. The germline V gene encodes CDR1 LNHDA and CDR2 SQIVND (reference sequence).

The V and J genes are TRBV7-9 and TRBJ2-5, with D tentatively TRBD1 (6 bases). The J call may be faulty, since TRBJ2-7 better matches the DNA end. Germline CDR1 SEHNR, CDR2 FQNEAQ (reference sequence). The CDR3 runs 13 residues. The CDR3 DNA is TGTGCCAGCAGTCCTGGACAGAACTACGAGCAGTACTTC. This sequence encodes CASSPGQNYEQYF.

A note on this clone: At one boundary the junction diverges from the germline segment, which might be a read error. The chain links TRBV18 to TRBJ2-2; 9 bases are a match to TRBD2. Germline-derived CDR1 and CDR2 are KGHSH and LQKENI. CDR3 length: 13 residues. Written as DNA, the CDR3 is TGTGCCAGTCGCAGCGGGAGGACCGGAGAGCTGTTTTTT. Translation gives CASRSGRTGELFF. Looking up the rest from reference TRBV18 and TRBJ2-2 gives the full variable domain: NAGVMQNPRHLVRRRGQEARLRCSPMKGHSHVYWYRQLPEEGLKFMVYLQKENIIDESGMPKERFSAEFPKEGPSILRIQQVVRGDSAAYFCASRSGRTGELFFGEGSRLTVL.

Here the CDR3 reads CASSFGTSEPDTQYF. In DNA form, the CDR3 reads TGTGCCAGCAGTTTTGGGACTAGCGAGCCAGATACGCAGTATTTT. The chain links TRBV28 to TRBJ2-3, with 10 bases lining up with TRBD2. In germline, CDR1 is MDHEN, CDR2 SYDVKM. V gave up 3 bases and J gave up 4 bases; unmatched junction bases: 4. This CDR3 contains 15 residues.

This rearrangement joins TRBV14 to TRBJ2-1; 12 bases map to TRBD2. CDR1 SGHDN and CDR2 FVKESK come from the germline V gene. J lost 9 bases, V lost 1 base, and 16 bases had no gene match. This CDR3 has 19 residues. The CDR3 spells CASSQVTGQTSGRRGEQFF. The DNA for the CDR3 is TGTGCCAGCAGCCAAGTAACGGGACAGACTAGCGGGAGAAGGGGTGAGCAGTTCTTC.

The CDR3 DNA is TGTGCCAGCTCCCCCCCCCAAGCGGGCTCCTACAATGAGCAGTTCTTC. It is translated as CASSPPQAGSYNEQFF. The J gene is TRBJ2-1, the V gene TRBV7-2; D is perhaps TRBD2 (6 bases). From germline, CDR1 is SGHTA and CDR2 FQGNSA. V dropped 8 bases and J dropped 0 bases, with 17 bases sitting between them. The CDR3 length is 16 residues.